This TCR beta chain was sequenced for a study of T cells after yellow fever vaccination. UMIs were added to TCR cDNA along with a universal primer site when it was made by 5'RACE template switching. TCRdb used MiXCR to reprocess the 5' RACE reads, holding one entry per CDR3 protein. The table lists 510,000 or so distinct CDR3 sequences, about 19% of them singletons. The germline V gene encodes CDR1 SGHTA and CDR2 FQGNSA. Trimming removed 8 bases at V and 4 bases at J, with 13 bases between. The CDR3 has 13 amino acids. A note on this clonotype: What it binds is not known.

Study-wide findings and caveats: Peaking faster, on day 5 versus 15, the secondary response was nonetheless weaker. Repertoires obtained by FACS sorting could include abundant clonotypes that entered as contaminants from the bulk population.

This chain links TRBV7-2 with TRBJ2-3; a weak D match, TRBD2 (5 bases). Sequences were derived from PBMCs, sampled 15 days after the yellow fever booster vaccination. The clonotype comes from a man aged 25-40 years who received the YFV17D yellow fever vaccine. CDR3 in amino acids: CASEIGNSDTQYF. Here the CDR3 DNA reads TGTGCCAGCGAAATCGGGAACTCAGATACGCAGTATTTT.